Below, 10 T cell receptor beta chains from the same sample are listed, as sequenced in a study of OX40 agonist ivuxolimab in advanced cancers. Assay used: immunoSEQ multiplex PCR; TCRdb lists only in-frame clones, some missing. The repertoire holds about 26,000 clones, with roughly 73% as singletons. The source was CD4+ or CD8+ T cells sorted from blood, collected in a trial of the OX40 agonist ivuxolimab. The receptors were sampled from an adult with an advanced solid tumor such as melanoma, head and neck, liver or kidney cancer.

The V call is TRBV29-1, the J call TRBJ2-7; D might be TRBD1 (6 bases). The CDR3 has 13 amino acids. From germline, CDR1 is SQVTM and CDR2 ANQGSEA. Trimming took 0 bases from V and 4 from J, leaving 10 bases between them. CDR3 sequence: CSVEEEGDYEQYF. The CDR3 DNA follows: TGCAGCGTTGAAGAAGAGGGGGATTACGAGCAGTACTTC.

The chain is built from TRBV9 and TRBJ1-1, with D possibly being TRBD1 (6 bases). The CDR3 is 15 residues long. V dropped 3 bases and J dropped 4 bases, with 16 bases sitting between them. Germline V gene lookup returns CDR1 SGDLS and CDR2 YYNGEE. CDR3 protein: CASSGTTGSGTEAFF. The CDR3 coding sequence is TGTGCCAGCAGCGGAACGACAGGATCGGGCACTGAAGCTTTCTTT.

The chain joins TRBV4-3 to TRBJ1-2; no definite D call. Germline lookup yields CDR1 LGHNA and CDR2 YSLEER. V dropped 0 bases and J dropped 8 bases, with 19 bases sitting between them. The CDR3 contains 16 residues. The CDR3 is CASSQDSFDPLRGYTF. CDR3 DNA: TGCGCCAGCAGCCAAGATTCCTTTGACCCCCTGCGGGGCTACACCTTC.

By share, this clone counts as medium-sized. V usage is TRBV28 and J usage is TRBJ1-3; D uncertain. Germline assignment: CDR1 MDHEN and CDR2 SYDVKM. The CDR3 covers 11 residues. With 10 bases removed from V and 7 bases from J, the gap between germline ends came to 11 bases. This CDR3 reads CATYKPNTIYF. CDR3 nucleotide sequence: TGTGCCACCTATAAACCGAACACCATATATTTT.

The chain uses TRBV7-9 and TRBJ2-5, with TRBD1 matching over 8 bases. J gave up 5 bases and V 3 bases, and 5 bases lay outside the gene matches. The CDR3 spans 14 residues. From germline, CDR1 is SEHNR and CDR2 FQNEAQ (reference sequence). CDR3 in amino acids: CASSLTGAVETQYF. For the CDR3, the DNA is TGTGCCAGCAGCTTGACAGGGGCGGTGGAGACCCAGTACTTC.

The chain combines TRBV29-1 with TRBJ2-7, with TRBD1 matching over 7 bases. Germline CDR1 and CDR2: SQVTM and ANQGSEA. This CDR3 region has 14 residues. V gave up 6 bases and J gave up 0 bases; unmatched junction bases: 8. The CDR3 loop reads CSVMTTGSSYEQYF. CDR3 nucleotide sequence: TGCAGCGTGATGACGACAGGGAGCTCCTACGAGCAGTACTTC.

This chain connects TRBV6-1 to TRBJ1-2; D is ambiguous. CDR1 and CDR2 (germline): MNHNS, SASEGT. The ends were cut back, 3 bases at V and 5 bases at J, with 13 bases in the middle. There are 14 residues in the CDR3. The CDR3 DNA sequence: TGTGCCAGCAGTGATTGGCCCGGAGGGTATGGCTACACCTTC. Its protein product is CASSDWPGGYGYTF.

The chain couples TRBV7-8 to TRBJ2-3; D is perhaps TRBD1 (6 bases). Germline V gives CDR1 SGHVS, CDR2 FQNEAQ. The length of the CDR3 is 14 residues. Trimming pared 2 bases from V and 4 bases from J, leaving 10 bases between. The CDR3 protein is CASSLLGAADTQYF. The CDR3 DNA reads TGTGCCAGCAGCTTACTGGGGGCCGCAGATACGCAGTATTTT.

The CDR3 DNA follows: TGTGCCAGCAGCTTATCGGCAGGGTACCAAGAGACCCAGTACTTC. This gives the protein CASSLSAGYQETQYF. This chain connects TRBV7-3 to TRBJ2-5; D is possibly TRBD1 (5 bases). The ends were cut back, 2 bases at V and 0 bases at J, with 10 bases in the middle. Germline-derived CDR1 and CDR2 are SGHTA and FQGTGA. The CDR3 length is 15 residues. The variable domain in full, completed from reference TRBV7-3 and TRBJ2-5, reads GAGVSQTPSNKVTEKGKYVELRCDPISGHTALYWYRQSLGQGPEFLIYFQGTGAADDSGLPNDRFFAVRPEGSVSTLKIQRTERGDSAVYLCASSLSAGYQETQYFGPGTRLLVL.

This sequence joins TRBV9 and TRBJ1-4, with 8 bases lining up with TRBD1. Trimming removed 3 bases from V and 8 bases from J; junction bases left unmatched: 9. CDR3 length equals 15 residues. Germline V lookup: CDR1 SGDLS, CDR2 YYNGEE. CDR3 residues: CASSEPGTGGEKLFF. The CDR3 DNA is TGTGCCAGCAGCGAGCCCGGGACAGGAGGGGAAAAACTGTTTTTT.